This T cell receptor (beta chain) comes out of a study of blood T cells in healthy people across ages. Points from the study as a whole: A roughly linear fall in TCR beta diversity per million T cells was seen with increasing age.

This clonotype was counted a few times. Its antigen is unknown. The junction and the germline gene differ at one end; a read error may be behind it. A second 7 to 11 cycle PCR used barcoded and J-beta primers. Each cDNA molecule, via a template-switch adaptor with 12 random nucleotides, was tagged. One entry per CDR3 protein results from TCRdb running MiXCR on the 5' RACE reads. The sample has some 890,000 distinct CDR3 sequences; about 27% are singletons. There are 15 residues in the CDR3. Germline loops: CDR1 MNHEY, CDR2 SVGAGI. These same records also appear under a second study, on T cells of mothers and their children. That work contributes: Over 8 million TCR beta CDR3 reads were obtained from each mother, and approximately 3 million from each child. It was related mother-child pairs that showed slightly higher overlap than unrelated pairs, without reaching significance.

The sample consisted of blood. The chain carries TRBV6-5 and TRBJ2-1; 8 bases match TRBD1. This receptor was identified in a woman between 40 and 50 years old in good health. In DNA, the CDR3 is TGTGCCAGCAGAGCCAGACAGGGGATGAACAATGGGCAGTTCTTC. Its protein is CASRARQGMNNGQFF.